Detailed here is one TCR beta chain. Its antigen is unidentified. The data were taken from a study of cytomegalovirus exposure and HLA in healthy donors. Points from the study as a whole: TRBV6-2, TRBV6-3 and other indistinguishable V segments were excluded. The study put about 180 TCR beta chains on its list as cytomegalovirus-associated.

Use of 60 Vbeta and 13 Jbeta primers characterized the PCR. This table comes from immunoSEQ multiplex PCR, and its TCRdb copy is limited to in-frame clones, with some not included. The sample shows about 160,000 clones, over 80% of them seen only once. The CDR3 length is 12 residues. V was trimmed by 6 bases and J by 7 bases, leaving 12 bases between them. Germline values: CDR1 MDHEN, CDR2 SYDVKM. The chain employs TRBV28 and TRBJ1-2, with D perhaps TRBD1 (5 bases). The sequenced sample was PBMCs. This sequence originates from a girl aged 10 to 17 in good health and CMV-seropositive. Written as DNA, the CDR3 is TGTGCCAGCAGATCAGGGAACCCTGGCTACACCTTC. Protein sequence: CASRSGNPGYTF.